A selection of T cell receptor beta chains follows, all from one sample in a study of T cell repertoires in ileal Crohn's disease. The protocol was immunoSEQ multiplex PCR, while the TCRdb copy is restricted to in-frame clones and leaves out a portion. Here the sample spans over a thousand clones, more than 75% being singletons. The sample was ileal tissue. Receptors were obtained from an adult with Crohn's disease. Each CDR3 is given with its conserved first and last residue. The D gene is left open where the match is weak. The size of a clone is reported for some rows only, either as once, few or many, or as a class for expanded clones.

j_call | v_call | clone_size | d_call | cdr3_aa | cdr3_nt
TRBJ1-1 | TRBV5-1 | - | TRBD1 | CASSQGQVEAFF | TGCGCCAGCAGTCAAGGACAGGTCGAAGCTTTCTTT
TRBJ1-6 | TRBV6-6 | few | - | CASSHGQTNSPLHF | TGTGCCAGCAGTCACGGACAGACTAATTCACCCCTCCACTTT
TRBJ1-1 | TRBV11-2 | large | - | CASSLRWGGNEAFF | TGTGCCAGCAGCTTAAGGTGGGGGGGGAATGAAGCTTTCTTT
TRBJ1-5 | TRBV10-3 | - | TRBD1 | CAISPGQGLNQPQHF | TGTGCCATCAGCCCGGGACAGGGCCTCAATCAGCCCCAGCATTTT
TRBJ2-1 | TRBV12-5 | - | TRBD2 | CASGTTTSGGNEQFF | TGTGCTAGTGGTACCACGACTAGCGGGGGGAATGAGCAGTTCTTC
TRBJ1-1 | TRBV7-3 | - | TRBD1 | CASSPTGGTDTEAFF | TGTGCCAGCAGCCCAACCGGAGGGACAGACACTGAAGCTTTCTTT
TRBJ2-5 | TRBV7-8 | - | - | CASSSYQETQYF | TGTGCCAGCAGCTCGTACCAAGAGACCCAGTACTTC
TRBJ2-7 | TRBV6-1 | once | - | CASTLFSYEQYF | TGTGCCAGCACCCTTTTCTCCTACGAGCAGTACTTC
TRBJ1-3 | TRBV19 | - | - | CASSMGAYVRTIYF | TGTGCCAGTAGTATGGGGGCTTACGTCCGCACCATATATTTT
TRBJ2-2 | TRBV7-9 | - | TRBD1 | CASDRDRTGELFF | TGTGCCAGTGACAGGGATCGCACCGGGGAGCTGTTTTTT
TRBJ2-1 | TRBV30 | - | TRBD2 | CAWSPLPQLAGTYNEQFF | TGTGCCTGGAGTCCGCTCCCACAACTAGCGGGGACATACAATGAGCAGTTCTTC
TRBJ1-2 | TRBV5-1 | - | TRBD1 | CASSLGGTGGYGYTF | TGCGCCAGCAGCTTGGGTGGGACAGGGGGCTATGGCTACACCTTC
TRBJ1-1 | TRBV7-2 | - | - | CASSFSGTEAFF | TGTGCCAGCAGCTTCTCCGGGACAGAAGCTTTCTTT
TRBJ2-1 | TRBV18 | - | TRBD2 | CASSPLASGVYNEQFF | TGTGCCAGCTCACCACTCGCTAGCGGGGTATACAATGAGCAGTTCTTC
TRBJ1-3 | TRBV7-9 | - | TRBD1 | CASNRGGSGNTIYF | TGTGCCAGCAACAGGGGAGGCTCTGGAAACACCATATATTTT
TRBJ1-3 | TRBV11-2 | once | TRBD1 | CASSRWTGGIGNTIYF | TGTGCCAGCAGCCGATGGACAGGGGGAATTGGAAACACCATATATTTT
TRBJ1-1 | TRBV5-4 | - | - | CASSLESGITEAFF | TGTGCCAGCAGCTTGGAGTCGGGGATCACTGAAGCTTTCTTT
TRBJ1-5 | TRBV27 | once | TRBD1 | CASSALPGQNQPQHF | TGTGCCAGCAGTGCACTACCGGGACAGAATCAGCCCCAGCATTTT
TRBJ1-3 | TRBV7-8 | - | - | CASSLGGSTGNTIYF | TGTGCCAGCAGCTTAGGAGGCTCTACTGGAAACACCATATATTTT
TRBJ2-2 | TRBV11-3 | - | - | CASSLGGGGARTGELFF | TGTGCCAGCAGCTTAGGTGGAGGGGGCGCAAGGACCGGGGAGCTGTTTTTT
TRBJ2-7 | TRBV5-4 | large | - | CASSSGTGGYEQYF | TGTGCCAGCAGCTCCGGGACTGGTGGCTACGAGCAGTACTTC
TRBJ1-1 | TRBV7-9 | - | TRBD1 | CASSRIGTGLTEAFF | TGTGCCAGCAGCCGAATAGGGACAGGGTTGACTGAAGCTTTCTTT
TRBJ1-4 | TRBV9 | - | TRBD1 | CASSQGAFEKLFF | TGTGCCAGCAGCCAGGGGGCGTTTGAAAAACTGTTTTTT
TRBJ1-6 | TRBV2 | - | TRBD1 | CASTRTGDASPLHF | TGTGCCAGCACCCGGACAGGGGATGCCTCACCCCTCCACTTT
TRBJ1-6 | TRBV5-6 | - | - | CASSMGGIPLLHF | TGTGCCAGCAGCATGGGGGGCATCCCCCTCCTCCACTTT
TRBJ1-3 | TRBV4-1 | - | TRBD1 | CASSQRTGERGNTIYF | TGCGCCAGCAGCCAAAGGACAGGGGAAAGAGGAAACACCATATATTTT
TRBJ2-1 | TRBV11-3 | - | TRBD2 | CASSFGGALNEQFF | TGTGCCAGCAGCTTCGGGGGGGCCCTCAATGAGCAGTTCTTC
TRBJ2-1 | TRBV4-3 | - | - | CASSQEWGGVYNEQFF | TGCGCCAGCAGCCAAGAGTGGGGGGGCGTCTACAATGAGCAGTTCTTC
TRBJ2-2 | TRBV9 | - | - | CASSVGGLAGELFF | TGTGCCAGCAGCGTAGGTGGGCTGGCCGGGGAGCTGTTTTTT